This TCR beta chain was documented in a study of CD8 T cells in Susac syndrome. Random hexamers were used to reverse transcribe an amount of about 0.45 to 1 ug RNA. TCRdb independently ran MiXCR on the immunoSEQ multiplex PCR reads; one entry per CDR3 protein. The top ten clones hold around 0.08% of a sample with around 200,000 distinct CDR3 sequences, approximately 95% of them seen once. High-throughput TCR beta sequencing covered peripheral CD8+ and CD4+ T cells. The study used treatment-naive patients who had stable or active relapsing-remitting disease as multiple sclerosis controls. The TCR was taken from a human donor with multiple sclerosis. Sequenced sample: CD4+ T cells from PBMCs.

In DNA form, the CDR3 reads TGTGCCAGCAACCAGGCCCATTCACCCCTCCACTTT. Translating it yields CASNQAHSPLHF. The chain recombines TRBV25-1 with TRBJ1-6; D not certain. The V and J ends lost 7 bases and 8 bases respectively, with 9 bases between them. This CDR3 spans 12 amino acids. Germline V gives CDR1 MGHDK, CDR2 SYGVNS.